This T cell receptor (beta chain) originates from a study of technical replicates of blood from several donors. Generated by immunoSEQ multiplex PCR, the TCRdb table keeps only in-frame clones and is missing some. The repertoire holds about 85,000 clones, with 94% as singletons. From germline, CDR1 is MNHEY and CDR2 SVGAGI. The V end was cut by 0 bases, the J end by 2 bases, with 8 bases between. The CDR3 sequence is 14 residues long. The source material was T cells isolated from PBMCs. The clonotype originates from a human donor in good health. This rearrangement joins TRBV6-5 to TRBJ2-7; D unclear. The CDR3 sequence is CASSYSSGTYEQYF. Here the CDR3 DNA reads TGTGCCAGCAGTTACTCATCGGGTACCTACGAGCAGTACTTC.